One sample yielded the 5 T cell receptor beta chains listed below, sequenced in a study of shared clonotypes between healthy human individuals. Assay used: immunoSEQ multiplex PCR; TCRdb lists only in-frame clones, some missing. The sample lists about 1 million clones; 60% to 80% were seen once. Sample: memory CD4+ T cells sorted from blood. Subset here: CD45RA-negative fraction. The receptors shown here come from a man between 18 and 35 years old in good health.

V usage is TRBV7-8 and J usage is TRBJ1-5; the D is unclear. There are 15 residues in the CDR3. Trimming removed 4 bases at V and 5 bases at J, with 15 bases between. Per germline, CDR1 SGHVS and CDR2 FQNEAQ. The CDR3 DNA reads as TGTGCCAGCAGCTCCGGACCTCGGCAAGATCAGCCCCAGCATTTT. Its translation is CASSSGPRQDQPQHF. Filled out from reference TRBV7-8 and TRBJ1-5, the complete variable domain reads GAGVSQSPRYKVAKRGQDVALRCDPISGHVSLFWYQQALGQGPEFLTYFQNEAQLDKSGLPSDRFFAERPEGSVSTLKIQRTQQEDSAVYLCASSSGPRQDQPQHFGDGTRLSIL.

The gene calls are TRBV5-4 and TRBJ2-5; maybe TRBD2 (5 bases). The CDR3 is made up of 15 amino acids. Deletions cut 6 bases from V and 1 base from J, with 16 bases between. Germline assignment: CDR1 SGHNT and CDR2 YYREEE (reference sequence). The CDR3 DNA sequence: TGTGCCAGCACCTCTTGGCAGACTATCCAAGAGACCCAGTACTTC. It translates to CASTSWQTIQETQYF.

In the case of this clone: With a much larger clone just one base away, this may be a read error. The chain employs TRBV6-6 and TRBJ1-1; D uncertain. Per the germline V gene, CDR1 is MNHNY and CDR2 is SVGAGI (reference sequence). The CDR3 spans 12 residues. V lost 6 bases and J lost 1, with 6 bases in between. The CDR3: CASRYGNTEAFF. CDR3 bases: TGTGCCAGCAGATACGGGAACACTGAAGCTTTCTTT.

The chain couples TRBV19 to TRBJ2-7; D is possibly TRBD2 (5 bases). CDR3 length: 15 amino acids. Germline CDR1 and CDR2: LNHDA and SQIVND (reference sequence). Trimming removed 5 bases from V and 1 base from J, with 15 bases in between. CDR3 in DNA: TGTGCCAGTAGTCCCAGACTAACGCATTCCTACGAGCAGTACTTC. It yields the protein CASSPRLTHSYEQYF. Drawing the rest from reference TRBV19 and TRBJ2-7, the complete variable domain is DGGITQSPKYLFRKEGQNVTLSCEQNLNHDAMYWYRQDPGQGLRLIYYSQIVNDFQKGDIAEGYSVSREKKESFPLTVTSAQKNPTAFYLCASSPRLTHSYEQYFGPGTRLTVT.

The gene calls are TRBV11-2 and TRBJ1-2; D is unclear. Germline values: CDR1 SGHAT, CDR2 FQNNGV. The CDR3 loop spans 18 amino acids. V gave up 0 bases and J gave up 5 bases, with 22 bases separating them. The chain's CDR3 is CASSLDPSLPGIEYGYTF. The CDR3 nucleotides are TGTGCCAGCAGCTTAGATCCCTCCTTGCCGGGGATAGAATATGGCTACACCTTC.